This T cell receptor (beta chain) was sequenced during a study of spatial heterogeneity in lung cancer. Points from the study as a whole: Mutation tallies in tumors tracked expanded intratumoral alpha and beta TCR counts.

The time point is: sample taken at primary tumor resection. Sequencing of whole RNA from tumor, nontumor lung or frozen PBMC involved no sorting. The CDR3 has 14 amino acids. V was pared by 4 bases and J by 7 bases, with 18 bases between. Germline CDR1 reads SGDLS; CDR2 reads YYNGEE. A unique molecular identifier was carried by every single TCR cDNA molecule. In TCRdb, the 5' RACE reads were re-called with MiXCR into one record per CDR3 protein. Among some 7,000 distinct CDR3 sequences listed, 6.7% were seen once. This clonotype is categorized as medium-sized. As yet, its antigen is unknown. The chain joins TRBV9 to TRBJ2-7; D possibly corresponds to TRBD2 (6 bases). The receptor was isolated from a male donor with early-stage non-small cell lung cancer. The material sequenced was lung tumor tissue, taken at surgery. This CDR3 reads CASSTQQGGGEQYF. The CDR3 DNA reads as TGTGCCAGCAGCACCCAGCAGGGAGGCGGTGAGCAGTACTTC. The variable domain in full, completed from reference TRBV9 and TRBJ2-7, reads DSGVTQTPKHLITATGQRVTLRCSPRSGDLSVYWYQQSLDQGLQFLIQYYNGEERAKGNILERFSAQQFPDLHSELNLSSLELGDSALYFCASSTQQGGGEQYFGPGTRLTVT.